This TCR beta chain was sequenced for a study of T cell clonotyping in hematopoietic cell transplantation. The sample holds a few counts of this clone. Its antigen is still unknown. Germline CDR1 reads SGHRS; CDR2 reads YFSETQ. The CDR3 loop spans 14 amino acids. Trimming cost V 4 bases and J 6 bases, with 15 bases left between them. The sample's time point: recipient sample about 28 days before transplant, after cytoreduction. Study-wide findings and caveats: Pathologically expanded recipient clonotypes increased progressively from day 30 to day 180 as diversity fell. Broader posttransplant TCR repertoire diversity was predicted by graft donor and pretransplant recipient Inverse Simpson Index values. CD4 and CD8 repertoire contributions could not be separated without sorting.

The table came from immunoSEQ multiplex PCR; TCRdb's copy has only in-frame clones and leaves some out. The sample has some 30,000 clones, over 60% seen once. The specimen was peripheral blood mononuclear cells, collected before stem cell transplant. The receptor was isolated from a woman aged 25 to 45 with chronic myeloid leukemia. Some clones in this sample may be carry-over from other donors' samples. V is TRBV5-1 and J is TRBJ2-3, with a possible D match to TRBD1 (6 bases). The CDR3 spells CASSLARDTDTQYF. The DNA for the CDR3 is TGCGCCAGCAGCCTGGCTAGGGACACGGATACGCAGTATTTT.